This T cell receptor beta chain was sequenced during a study of cytomegalovirus exposure and HLA in healthy donors. Germline assignment: CDR1 WSHSY and CDR2 SAAADI. The CDR3 is made up of 12 amino acids. V lost 6 bases and J 4 bases, leaving 9 bases between the germline ends. This PCR relied on a set of 60 Vbeta primers and 13 Jbeta primers. Only in-frame clones appear in the TCRdb table, and some are missing; sequencing was by immunoSEQ multiplex PCR. The sample lists 120,000 to 150,000 clones, around three quarters occurring once. The source is a man aged 40-55 years in good health and CMV-seropositive. Sample: PBMCs. The rearrangement links TRBV10-2 to TRBJ1-2, with D possibly TRBD1 on 5 matching bases. CDR3 amino acids: CASSAGRYGYTF. DNA for the CDR3: TGCGCCAGCAGCGCGGGACGCTATGGCTACACCTTC.